This TCR beta chain stems from a study of T cells in Graves' hyperthyroidism and ophthalmopathy. Points on this clonotype: Given a much more abundant clone one base away, this may be a read error.

RNA transcripts gave rise to amplified TCR beta CDR3 regions. First-round RT-PCR of the TCR CDR3 relied on the HTBI primer set. TCRdb independently ran MiXCR on the multiplex PCR reads; one entry per CDR3 protein. In the table there are about 600,000 distinct CDR3 sequences, 11% to 15% of which are singletons. This CDR3 has 12 amino acids. Germline CDR1 SEHNR, CDR2 FQNEAQ (reference sequence). What was sequenced was blood. This clonotype was obtained from a woman aged 18 to 35 with Graves' ophthalmopathy. The chain employs TRBV7-9 and TRBJ2-7; no firm D call. CDR3 coding DNA: TGTACCAGCCAACGCGCCACCTACGAGCAGTACTTC. Protein: CTSQRATYEQYF. The complete variable domain, with remaining parts taken from reference TRBV7-9 and TRBJ2-7, reads DTGVSQNPRHKITKRGQNVTFRCDPISEHNRLYWYRQTLGQGPEFLTYFQNEAQLEKSRLLSDRFSAERPKGSFSTLEIQRTEQGDSAMYLCTSQRATYEQYFGPGTRLTVT.